Sequencing of this T cell receptor beta chain was carried out in a study of identical twins. A universal primer site came from template switching; cDNA carried unique molecular identifiers. Via MiXCR, TCRdb re-called the 5' RACE reads, giving one row per CDR3 protein. Of under 900,000 distinct CDR3 sequences in the sample, 9% to 15% are singletons; the top ten hold around 1.6%. Germline V lookup: CDR1 MNHNS, CDR2 SASEGT. The J segment lost 2 bases and the V segment lost 6 bases, leaving 1 base of the junction unmatched. This CDR3 is built from 14 residues. In its sample, this clonotype was seen a few times. The data were also submitted as part of a second study, on yellow fever vaccine responses in identical twins. From that second work: The T cell response to vaccination in identical twins was reportedly partly convergent and partly personalized.

The receptor comes from a woman younger than 30 in good health. Sequenced material: PBMCs. The chain recombines TRBV6-1 with TRBJ2-1, with 10 positions matching TRBD2. The CDR3 loop reads CASRLAGPYNEQFF. As DNA, the CDR3 is TGTGCCAGCAGACTAGCGGGGCCCTACAATGAGCAGTTCTTC.